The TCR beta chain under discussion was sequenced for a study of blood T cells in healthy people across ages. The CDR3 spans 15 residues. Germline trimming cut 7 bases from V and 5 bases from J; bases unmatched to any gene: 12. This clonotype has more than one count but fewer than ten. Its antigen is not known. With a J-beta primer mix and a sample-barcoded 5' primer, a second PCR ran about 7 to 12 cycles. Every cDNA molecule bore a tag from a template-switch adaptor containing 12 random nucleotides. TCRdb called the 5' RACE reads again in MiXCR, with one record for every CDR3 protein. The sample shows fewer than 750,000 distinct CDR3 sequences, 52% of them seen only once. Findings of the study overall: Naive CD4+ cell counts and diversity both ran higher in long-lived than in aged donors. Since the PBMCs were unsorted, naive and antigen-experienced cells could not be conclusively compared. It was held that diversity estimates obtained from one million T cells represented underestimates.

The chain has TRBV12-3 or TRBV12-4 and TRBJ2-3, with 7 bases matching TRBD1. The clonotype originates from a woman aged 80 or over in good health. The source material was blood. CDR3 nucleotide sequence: TGTGCCAGCACTGTGGGAGAGGGGGCGGGAGATACGCAGTATTTT. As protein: CASTVGEGAGDTQYF.